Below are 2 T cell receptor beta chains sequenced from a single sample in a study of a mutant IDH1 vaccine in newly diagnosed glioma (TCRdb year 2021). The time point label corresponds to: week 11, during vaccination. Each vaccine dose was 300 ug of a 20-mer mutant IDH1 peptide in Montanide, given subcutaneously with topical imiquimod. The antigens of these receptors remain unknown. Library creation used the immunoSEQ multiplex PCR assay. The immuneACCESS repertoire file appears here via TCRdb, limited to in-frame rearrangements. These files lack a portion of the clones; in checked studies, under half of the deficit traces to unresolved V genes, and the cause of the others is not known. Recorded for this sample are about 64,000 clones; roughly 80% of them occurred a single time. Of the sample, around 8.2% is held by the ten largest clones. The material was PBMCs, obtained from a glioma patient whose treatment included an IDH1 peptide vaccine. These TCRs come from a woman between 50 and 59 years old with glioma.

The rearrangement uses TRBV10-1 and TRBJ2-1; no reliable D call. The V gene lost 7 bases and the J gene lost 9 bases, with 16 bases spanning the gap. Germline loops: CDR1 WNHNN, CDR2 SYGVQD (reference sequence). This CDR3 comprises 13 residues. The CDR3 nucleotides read TGCGCCAGCATGCCCTCAGTGGGTTCTGAGCAGTTCTTC. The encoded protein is CASMPSVGSEQFF.

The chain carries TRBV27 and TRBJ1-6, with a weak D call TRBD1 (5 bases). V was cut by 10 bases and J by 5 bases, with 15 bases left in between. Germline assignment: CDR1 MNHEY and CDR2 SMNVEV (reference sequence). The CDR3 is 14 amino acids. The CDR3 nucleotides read TGTGCCACCACGGGGGGGTTCGATAATTCACCCCTCCACTTT. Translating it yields CATTGGFDNSPLHF.